The clone carrying this TCR beta chain was found a few times. Its antigen is as yet unknown. The data derive from a study of T cell repertoires in cytomegalovirus infection. Trimming stripped 1 base from V and 7 bases from J, with 17 bases between. The CDR3 extends over 16 amino acids. Germline CDR1 reads LGHNA; CDR2 reads YSLEER. TCRdb re-called the reads through MiXCR, storing one row per CDR3 protein. The sample records under 90,000 distinct CDR3 sequences, around 21% being singletons. The sequencing input was PBMCs, sequenced either directly or after in vitro stimulation (not recorded which). The origin of this receptor is a human donor in good health (CMV status not recorded). Some clones in this sample may be carry-over from other donors' samples. V gene TRBV4-3 combines with J gene TRBJ2-4; either TRBD1 or TRBD2 may supply D (5 bases each). The CDR3 spells CASSQGGLRWDNIQYF. The CDR3 region has the DNA TGCGCCAGCAGCCAAGGGGGTTTGCGGTGGGACAACATTCAGTACTTC.